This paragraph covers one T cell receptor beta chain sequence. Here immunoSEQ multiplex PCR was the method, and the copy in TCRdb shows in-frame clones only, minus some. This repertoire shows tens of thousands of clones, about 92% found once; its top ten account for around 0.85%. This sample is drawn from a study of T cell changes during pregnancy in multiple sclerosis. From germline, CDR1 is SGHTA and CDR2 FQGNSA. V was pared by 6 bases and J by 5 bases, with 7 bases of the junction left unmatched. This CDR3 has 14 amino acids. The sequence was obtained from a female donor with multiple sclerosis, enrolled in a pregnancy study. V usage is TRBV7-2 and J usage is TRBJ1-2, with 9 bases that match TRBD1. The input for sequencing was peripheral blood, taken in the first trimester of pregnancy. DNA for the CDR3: TGTGCCAGCAGTACTACAGGGGGCCTTTATGGCTACACCTTC. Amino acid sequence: CASSTTGGLYGYTF.